The next 31 T cell receptor beta chains were all read from a single sample in a study of T cell repertoires in cytomegalovirus infection. TCRdb re-called the reads with MiXCR, one entry per CDR3 protein. This sample has hundreds of thousands of distinct CDR3 sequences, with roughly 20% found just once. Sequencing was done on a sample of PBMCs. These receptors came from a human donor in good health (CMV status not recorded). Some clones in this sample may be carry-over from other donors' samples.

The V call is TRBV4-3, the J call TRBJ2-2; 14 nucleotides align to TRBD2. This CDR3 has 15 amino acids. V lost 4 bases to trimming and J lost 8 bases; unmatched junction nucleotides: 3. Germline lookup yields CDR1 LGHNA and CDR2 YSLEER. The CDR3: CASSRGLAGVGELFF. CDR3 nucleotide sequence: TGCGCCAGCAGCCGGGGACTAGCGGGAGTAGGGGAGCTGTTTTTT.

V and J are TRBV12-3 or TRBV12-4 and TRBJ2-6; perhaps TRBD2 as D (6 bases). CDR3 length equals 16 residues. The V gene lost 1 base and the J gene lost 1 base, with 8 bases spanning the gap. The CDR3 here is CASSLDGTSGANVLTF. For the CDR3, the DNA is TGTGCCAGCAGTTTAGATGGGACTTCTGGGGCCAACGTCCTGACTTTC.

This clonotype was seen repeatedly, ten times or more. The V call is TRBV4-3, the J call TRBJ1-6, with a weak D call TRBD1 (5 bases). This CDR3 is 14 amino acids long. Germline V gene sequence: CDR1 LGHNA, CDR2 YSLEER. The ends were cut back, 3 bases at V and 7 bases at J, with 10 bases in the middle. The CDR3 is CASSHRDPNSPLHF. The CDR3, as DNA: TGCGCCAGCAGCCACCGGGACCCCAATTCACCCCTCCACTTT.

The table lists this clonotype with a few counts. V and J are TRBV20-1 and TRBJ2-7; D is undetermined. The CDR3 loop spans 11 amino acids. Trimming stripped 5 bases from V and 7 bases from J, with 12 bases between. Germline V gene data show CDR1 as DFQATT and CDR2 as SNEGSKA (reference sequence). CDR3 loop: CSAWTGAEQYF. In DNA form, the CDR3 reads TGCAGTGCTTGGACGGGCGCGGAGCAGTACTTC.

V usage is TRBV4-3 and J usage is TRBJ1-5; D unresolved. The V and J ends lost 4 bases and 4 bases respectively, with 14 bases between them. The germline V gene has CDR1 LGHNA and CDR2 YSLEER. The CDR3 is 15 amino acids. The CDR3 region has the DNA TGCGCCAGCAGCCCGGATGAAGGGAGGAATCAGCCCCAGCATTTT. Translated: CASSPDEGRNQPQHF.

This clonotype was recorded a few times. The chain employs TRBV12-3 or TRBV12-4 and TRBJ1-2, with D unclear. V lost 4 bases and J lost 6, with 9 bases in between. The CDR3 covers 12 residues. CDR3 region: CASSYSLNGYTF. The DNA for the CDR3 is TGTGCCAGCAGTTATTCGCTAAATGGCTACACCTTC.

The chain carries TRBV20-1 and TRBJ2-5, with D tentatively TRBD1 (6 bases). Looked up from germline, CDR1 is DFQATT and CDR2 is SNEGSKA (reference sequence). CDR3 length equals 14 residues. Trimming took 0 bases from V and 4 from J, leaving 12 bases between them. CDR3 bases: TGCAGTGCTAGAGATCAGGGGACGGGAGAGACCCAGTACTTC. Translating gives CSARDQGTGETQYF.

The sample holds many counts of this clonotype. The DNA of the CDR3 is TGTGCCAGCAGCTTAGATCGTGACAGTTATTACGAGCAGTACTTC. This codes for CASSLDRDSYYEQYF. V usage is TRBV7-2 and J usage is TRBJ2-7, with TRBD1 as a possible D gene (5 bases). The V gene lost 1 base and the J gene lost 4 bases, with 14 bases spanning the gap. This CDR3 is 15 amino acids long. CDR1 is SGHTA, CDR2 FQGNSA, per germline.

This rearrangement joins TRBV18 to TRBJ2-5; D unclear. Germline V gene data show CDR1 as KGHSH and CDR2 as LQKENI. The CDR3 has 13 amino acids. V lost 0 bases and J lost 5, with 7 bases in between. CDR3 coding DNA: TGTGCCAGCTCACCACCTTCCGCCGAGACCCAGTACTTC. Translating gives CASSPPSAETQYF.

The chain joins TRBV7-2 to TRBJ1-5; weak D call: TRBD1 (5 bases). Per the germline V gene, CDR1 is SGHTA and CDR2 is FQGNSA. This CDR3 contains 15 residues. V was cut by 5 bases and J by 1 base, with 12 bases left in between. The CDR3 DNA sequence: TGTGCCAGCAGCCCGTGGGGGGAGAGCAATCAGCCCCAGCATTTT. Protein sequence: CASSPWGESNQPQHF.

The genes are TRBV6-1 and TRBJ1-2, with 7 bases aligning to TRBD1. The CDR3 spans 14 residues. CDR1 and CDR2 from the germline V gene are MNHNS and SASEGT. V lost 7 bases, J lost 5 bases, and 10 bases stayed unmatched. CDR3 residues: CASTSDREGYGYTF. Written as DNA, the CDR3 is TGTGCCAGCACATCCGACAGGGAGGGGTATGGCTACACCTTC.

This clonotype occurred many times. This sequence joins TRBV7-2 and TRBJ2-2, with D possibly being TRBD2 (7 bases). The germline gives CDR1 SGHTA, CDR2 FQGNSA. With 7 bases removed from V and 6 bases from J, the gap between germline ends came to 21 bases. This CDR3 contains 16 residues. In DNA, the CDR3 is TGTGCCAGCACCACCCCCATAAGGGGGGGCTCCGGGGAGCTGTTTTTT. This codes for CASTTPIRGGSGELFF.

The chain uses TRBV10-3 and TRBJ2-6; 8 nucleotides agree with TRBD1. There are 21 residues in the CDR3. Losses at the gene ends were 0 bases for V and 0 bases for J; bases not matched to a gene: 13. CDR1 and CDR2 (germline): ENHRY, SYGVKD. This CDR3 is CAISESLPGQDWGSGANVLTF. In DNA, the CDR3 is TGTGCCATCAGTGAGTCCCTACCGGGACAGGACTGGGGCTCTGGGGCCAACGTCCTGACTTTC.

V and J are TRBV2 and TRBJ1-2, with TRBD1 identical over 10 bases. CDR3 size: 14 residues. In germline, CDR1 is SNHLY, CDR2 FYNNEI. V was pared by 8 bases and J by 6 bases, with 9 bases of the junction left unmatched. Here the CDR3 reads CASAVTGTGDGYTF. In DNA, the CDR3 is TGTGCCAGCGCGGTCACCGGGACAGGGGATGGCTACACCTTC.

This clonotype occurred many times. The V and J genes are TRBV27 and TRBJ1-5; D not resolved. The CDR3 runs 15 residues. Germline CDR1 MNHEY, CDR2 SMNVEV (reference sequence). V was clipped by 2 bases and J by 7 bases, with 15 bases between them. CDR3 loop: CASSLIGRQGQPQHF. In DNA form, the CDR3 reads TGTGCCAGCAGTTTAATTGGAAGACAAGGGCAGCCCCAGCATTTT.

This clonotype turned up a few times. The CDR3 region has the DNA TGTGCCACCAGCAGAGATTACAGGGGGCTGAGCAATCAGCCCCAGCATTTT. It yields the protein CATSRDYRGLSNQPQHF. The rearrangement links TRBV15 to TRBJ1-5, with 9 bases that match TRBD1. This CDR3 has 17 amino acids. CDR1 and CDR2 (germline): LNHNV, YYDKDF (reference sequence). V shed 0 bases, J shed 1 base, and the junction held 4 bases outside the gene matches.

This clonotype showed up many times. V usage is TRBV12-5 and J usage is TRBJ2-1; D ambiguous. The CDR3 is 11 amino acids. Germline CDR1 LGHNT, CDR2 FRNRAP. V lost 7 bases, J lost 3 bases, and 4 bases lay in between. DNA for the CDR3: TGTGCTAGTGCCTACTACAATGAGCAGTTCTTC. It specifies CASAYYNEQFF.

This clonotype appeared many times. This chain uses TRBV7-2 with TRBJ1-1; TRBD1 agrees at 7 bases. The germline gives CDR1 SGHTA, CDR2 FQGNSA. Germline trimming cut 1 base from V and 4 bases from J; bases unmatched to any gene: 6. CDR3 length: 15 amino acids. CDR3: CASSLVSRGITEAFF. The CDR3 DNA is TGTGCCAGCAGCTTAGTCAGCAGGGGGATCACTGAAGCTTTCTTT.

This clonotype showed up just a few times. This sequence joins TRBV4-2 and TRBJ1-1, with D maybe TRBD1 (6 bases). Germline V gene lookup returns CDR1 LGHNA and CDR2 YNFKEQ. V lost 1 base and J lost 8, with 11 bases in between. The length of the CDR3 is 13 residues. The CDR3 sequence is CASSQVIGTEAFF. The CDR3 bases are TGTGCCAGCAGCCAAGTAATTGGGACAGAAGCTTTCTTT.

This clonotype has ten or more counts. The chain uses TRBV28 and TRBJ2-7; the D is unclear. The germline gives CDR1 MDHEN, CDR2 SYDVKM. This CDR3 has 13 residues. The germline V and J ends were trimmed by 3 bases and 4 bases, with 10 bases remaining between them. The CDR3 reads CASSFSPGYEQYF. In DNA form, the CDR3 reads TGTGCCAGCAGTTTCTCCCCTGGGTACGAGCAGTACTTC.

The rearrangement joins TRBV11-2 to TRBJ2-2, with D perhaps matching TRBD2 (6 bases). The ends were cut back, 1 base at V and 5 bases at J, with 8 bases in the middle. This CDR3 has 14 residues. The germline CDR1 and CDR2 sequences are SGHAT and FQNNGV. CDR3 DNA sequence: TGTGCCAGCAGCTTAGTCCGGGGGACCGGGGAGCTGTTTTTT. Translation gives CASSLVRGTGELFF.

A few counts support this clonotype. V and J are TRBV27 and TRBJ2-3; the D is unclear. Germline CDR1 is MNHEY and CDR2 is SMNVEV (reference sequence). Trimming pared 4 bases from V and 1 base from J, leaving 9 bases between. This CDR3 spans 14 amino acids. The CDR3 region is CASSSPLRTDTQYF. CDR3 DNA: TGTGCCAGCAGTTCCCCGTTGCGCACAGATACGCAGTATTTT.

The DNA of the CDR3 is TGTGCCAGCAGTTTCCCCCCGACTAGCGGGATCCACAATGAGCAGTTCTTC. It translates to CASSFPPTSGIHNEQFF. The rearrangement joins TRBV27 to TRBJ2-1, with 11 positions matching TRBD2. This CDR3 is built from 17 residues. Germline CDR1 MNHEY, CDR2 SMNVEV (reference sequence). J lost 5 bases, V lost 3 bases, and 9 bases had no gene match.

In this sample, this clonotype turned up many times. The V gene is TRBV11-2, the J gene TRBJ1-5; 10 nucleotides line up with TRBD1. The ends lost 5 bases at V and 6 bases at J; junction bases unmatched: 4. There are 14 residues in the CDR3. In germline, CDR1 is SGHAT, CDR2 FQNNGV. The CDR3 spells CASSLGQGFQPQHF. The DNA of the CDR3 is TGTGCCAGCAGCCTGGGACAGGGGTTTCAGCCCCAGCATTTT.

This clonotype appeared many times. The gene calls are TRBV7-2 and TRBJ2-3; D remains ambiguous. V lost 5 bases to trimming and J lost 0 bases, with 6 bases between them. Germline V lookup: CDR1 SGHTA, CDR2 FQGNSA. This CDR3 has 13 residues. CDR3 sequence: CASSPASTDTQYF. In DNA, the CDR3 is TGTGCCAGCAGCCCCGCCAGCACAGATACGCAGTATTTT.

This clonotype was found many times. The rearrangement joins TRBV5-5 to TRBJ1-1; tentatively, D is TRBD1 (6 bases). The V gene's germline CDR1 is SGHKS and CDR2 YYEKEE (reference sequence). With 4 bases removed from V and 4 bases from J, the gap between germline ends came to 11 bases. This CDR3 contains 13 residues. The CDR3 here is CASSHDRLTEAFF. As DNA, the CDR3 is TGTGCCAGCAGCCATGACAGGCTCACTGAAGCTTTCTTT.

This clonotype was seen ten or more times. V gene TRBV7-7 combines with J gene TRBJ2-5, with D hard to call. Looked up from germline, CDR1 is SSHAT and CDR2 is FNYEAQ (reference sequence). Trimming removed 1 base at V and 4 bases at J, with 7 bases between. This CDR3 has 13 residues. CDR3 sequence reads: CASSLEMGETQYF. The CDR3 bases are TGTGCCAGCAGCTTAGAAATGGGAGAGACCCAGTACTTC.

This clonotype has at least ten counts. The V call is TRBV7-2, the J call TRBJ2-5; either TRBD1 or TRBD2 may supply D (6 bases each). The CDR3 is 17 residues long. The germline V and J ends were trimmed by 5 bases and 7 bases, with 26 bases remaining between them. Germline V CDR1 and CDR2: SGHTA, FQGNSA. CDR3 DNA sequence: TGTGCCAGCAGCCCTACTCCCGGGGGCCGGATATTGGTGACCCAGTACTTC. Its protein is CASSPTPGGRILVTQYF.

The chain combines TRBV5-1 with TRBJ2-1; 10 bases are shared with TRBD1. The CDR3 is 14 residues long. The J segment lost 7 bases and the V segment lost 4 bases, leaving 5 bases of the junction unmatched. CDR1 and CDR2 from the germline V gene are SGHRS and YFSETQ. CDR3 protein: CASSPGTGENEQFF. The CDR3 coding sequence is TGCGCCAGCAGCCCCGGGACAGGGGAGAATGAGCAGTTCTTC.

In its sample, this clonotype was seen many times. V gene TRBV7-2 combines with J gene TRBJ2-3; D remains unclear. The germline V gene has CDR1 SGHTA and CDR2 FQGNSA. CDR3 size: 16 residues. V lost 4 bases and J 0 bases, leaving 14 bases between the germline ends. As DNA, the CDR3 is TGTGCCAGCAGCTCGATCCAACCCTATAGCACAGATACGCAGTATTTT. This gives the protein CASSSIQPYSTDTQYF. The full variable domain, with the rest looked up from reference TRBV7-2 and TRBJ2-3, is GAGVSQSPSNKVTEKGKDVELRCDPISGHTALYWYRQSLGQGLEFLIYFQGNSAPDKSGLPSDRFSAERTGGSVSTLTIQRTQQEDSAVYLCASSSIQPYSTDTQYFGPGTRLTVL.

This clonotype has at least ten counts. The rearrangement links TRBV7-9 to TRBJ2-5; unclear D gene. Germline loops: CDR1 SEHNR, CDR2 FQNEAQ (reference sequence). Trimming pared 0 bases from V and 0 bases from J, leaving 17 bases between. This CDR3 spans 18 amino acids. The CDR3 DNA reads TGTGCCAGCAGCTTAGCTTTTGGTCGTAGAGCGAACCAAGAGACCCAGTACTTC. It codes for CASSLAFGRRANQETQYF.